The rows below give T cell receptor beta chains drawn from one sample of a study of T cells in Graves' hyperthyroidism and ophthalmopathy. From the multiplex PCR reads, TCRdb called clonotypes with MiXCR, one entry per CDR3 protein. The table records about 460,000 distinct CDR3 sequences, approximately 22% of them present only once. The sample was blood. These receptors originate from an older woman with Graves' ophthalmopathy. CDR3s include the opening cysteine and the closing phenylalanine or tryptophan. The order of the fields is clone size, D gene, CDR3 length, J gene, V gene, CDR3 protein, CDR3 DNA. The D gene is left open where the match is weak. Clone size is given for some rows only: seen once, a few or many times, or a class if the clone is expanded.

clone size: -
D gene: TRBD2
CDR3 length: 17
J gene: TRBJ2-1
V gene: TRBV5-1
CDR3 protein: CASSLISGLAGPNEQFF
CDR3 DNA: TGCGCCAGCAGCTTGATCTCGGGACTAGCGGGACCCAATGAGCAGTTCTTC

clone size: many
D gene: -
CDR3 length: 14
J gene: TRBJ1-1
V gene: TRBV2
CDR3 protein: CASRPAQGGSEAFF
CDR3 DNA: TGTGCCAGCAGGCCTGCGCAGGGCGGCTCTGAAGCTTTCTTT

clone size: many
D gene: TRBD1
CDR3 length: 14
J gene: TRBJ2-1
V gene: TRBV5-1
CDR3 protein: CASSLQDRVDEQFF
CDR3 DNA: TGCGCCAGCAGCTTGCAGGACAGGGTGGATGAGCAGTTCTTC

clone size: -
D gene: -
CDR3 length: 14
J gene: TRBJ2-1
V gene: TRBV9
CDR3 protein: CASSRDGDYNEQFF
CDR3 DNA: TGTGCCAGCAGCAGGGACGGAGACTACAATGAGCAGTTCTTC

clone size: few
D gene: -
CDR3 length: 13
J gene: TRBJ1-1
V gene: TRBV3-1
CDR3 protein: CASTQGEGAEAFF
CDR3 DNA: TGTGCCAGCACCCAAGGGGAAGGGGCTGAAGCTTTCTTT

clone size: few
D gene: TRBD1
CDR3 length: 15
J gene: TRBJ1-2
V gene: TRBV30
CDR3 protein: CAWSGDRYLNYGYTF
CDR3 DNA: TGTGCCTGGAGTGGGGACAGATACCTTAACTATGGCTACACCTTC

clone size: many
D gene: -
CDR3 length: 12
J gene: TRBJ2-1
V gene: TRBV7-2
CDR3 protein: CASRSGENEQFF
CDR3 DNA: TGTGCCAGCAGGTCAGGGGAGAATGAGCAGTTCTTC

clone size: many
D gene: -
CDR3 length: 14
J gene: TRBJ2-5
V gene: TRBV15
CDR3 protein: CATSRDGIQETQYF
CDR3 DNA: TGTGCCACCAGCAGAGATGGGATCCAAGAGACCCAGTACTTC

clone size: few
D gene: TRBD1
CDR3 length: 15
J gene: TRBJ2-5
V gene: TRBV9
CDR3 protein: CASSVVSGGVGTQYF
CDR3 DNA: TGTGCCAGCAGCGTAGTGTCAGGGGGCGTAGGGACCCAGTACTTC

clone size: -
D gene: TRBD2
CDR3 length: 16
J gene: TRBJ2-7
V gene: TRBV4-2
CDR3 protein: CASSQEGLAGAREQYF
CDR3 DNA: TGTGCCAGCAGCCAAGAGGGACTAGCGGGAGCGCGAGAGCAGTACTTC

clone size: -
D gene: -
CDR3 length: 13
J gene: TRBJ1-2
V gene: TRBV7-9
CDR3 protein: CASSSETNYGYTF
CDR3 DNA: TGTGCCAGCAGCTCTGAAACAAACTATGGCTACACCTTC

clone size: -
D gene: TRBD2
CDR3 length: 17
J gene: TRBJ2-3
V gene: TRBV19
CDR3 protein: CASSIDSGTSSTDTQYF
CDR3 DNA: TGTGCCAGTAGTATAGATAGCGGGACCTCTAGCACAGATACGCAGTATTTT

clone size: many
D gene: TRBD2
CDR3 length: 16
J gene: TRBJ2-7
V gene: TRBV20-1
CDR3 protein: CSARDRGRVLSYEQYF
CDR3 DNA: TGCAGTGCTAGGGACCGCGGGAGGGTCCTCTCCTACGAGCAGTACTTC

clone size: -
D gene: -
CDR3 length: 15
J gene: TRBJ2-2
V gene: TRBV5-1
CDR3 protein: CASSLSGSNTGELFF
CDR3 DNA: TGCGCCAGCAGCTTGTCAGGGTCGAACACCGGGGAGCTGTTTTTT

clone size: -
D gene: -
CDR3 length: 16
J gene: TRBJ2-2
V gene: TRBV3-1
CDR3 protein: CASSHLAYRNTGELFF
CDR3 DNA: TGTGCCAGCAGCCATTTAGCCTACCGGAACACCGGGGAGCTGTTTTTT

clone size: once
D gene: TRBD2
CDR3 length: 14
J gene: TRBJ2-1
V gene: TRBV5-1
CDR3 protein: CASSFSGRENEQFF
CDR3 DNA: TGCGCCAGCAGCTTTAGCGGGAGAGAGAATGAGCAGTTCTTC

clone size: many
D gene: TRBD1
CDR3 length: 12
J gene: TRBJ1-1
V gene: TRBV7-8
CDR3 protein: CASSLGQGPAFF
CDR3 DNA: TGTGCCAGCAGCTTAGGACAGGGGCCAGCTTTCTTT

clone size: many
D gene: TRBD2
CDR3 length: 15
J gene: TRBJ2-3
V gene: TRBV7-2
CDR3 protein: CASSFGLAGPDTQYF
CDR3 DNA: TGTGCCAGCAGCTTCGGACTAGCGGGACCAGATACGCAGTATTTT

clone size: -
D gene: -
CDR3 length: 15
J gene: TRBJ2-2
V gene: TRBV5-1
CDR3 protein: CASSFMGGDTGELFF
CDR3 DNA: TGCGCCAGCAGCTTCATGGGCGGTGACACCGGGGAGCTGTTTTTT

clone size: many
D gene: -
CDR3 length: 12
J gene: TRBJ2-7
V gene: TRBV18
CDR3 protein: CASSRDAYEQYF
CDR3 DNA: TGTGCCAGCTCACGGGACGCCTACGAGCAGTACTTC

clone size: -
D gene: -
CDR3 length: 15
J gene: TRBJ2-7
V gene: TRBV6-4
CDR3 protein: CASSVDGRGAYEQYF
CDR3 DNA: TGTGCCAGCAGTGTTGACGGGAGAGGCGCCTACGAGCAGTACTTC

clone size: many
D gene: -
CDR3 length: 13
J gene: TRBJ2-7
V gene: TRBV20-1
CDR3 protein: CSAAATGAYEQYF
CDR3 DNA: TGCAGTGCTGCCGCGACAGGAGCCTACGAGCAGTACTTC

clone size: few
D gene: -
CDR3 length: 15
J gene: TRBJ2-2
V gene: TRBV24-1
CDR3 protein: CATSGRRGNTGELFF
CDR3 DNA: TGTGCCACCAGCGGTCGTCGGGGGAACACCGGGGAGCTGTTTTTT

clone size: few
D gene: -
CDR3 length: 15
J gene: TRBJ2-3
V gene: TRBV3-1
CDR3 protein: CASSQVRRGADTQYF
CDR3 DNA: TGTGCCAGCAGCCAAGTCCGCAGGGGCGCAGATACGCAGTATTTT

clone size: -
D gene: -
CDR3 length: 14
J gene: TRBJ2-7
V gene: TRBV7-8
CDR3 protein: CASSLTAPTYEQYF
CDR3 DNA: TGTGCCAGCAGCCTAACGGCTCCTACCTACGAGCAGTACTTC

clone size: many
D gene: -
CDR3 length: 13
J gene: TRBJ1-2
V gene: TRBV10-3
CDR3 protein: CAISTDGYYGYTF
CDR3 DNA: TGTGCCATCAGTACGGACGGGTACTATGGCTACACCTTC

clone size: few
D gene: -
CDR3 length: 13
J gene: TRBJ1-1
V gene: TRBV5-1
CDR3 protein: CASSLNKNTEAFF
CDR3 DNA: TGCGCCAGCAGCTTGAACAAGAACACTGAAGCTTTCTTT

clone size: few
D gene: -
CDR3 length: 13
J gene: TRBJ1-5
V gene: TRBV7-4
CDR3 protein: CASSSIGHQPQHF
CDR3 DNA: TGTGCCAGCAGCTCCATTGGCCATCAGCCCCAGCATTTT

clone size: once
D gene: -
CDR3 length: 13
J gene: TRBJ2-5
V gene: TRBV3-1
CDR3 protein: CASSQAGGGTQYF
CDR3 DNA: TGTGCCAGCAGCCAAGCAGGGGGAGGGACCCAGTACTTC

clone size: few
D gene: -
CDR3 length: 16
J gene: TRBJ2-7
V gene: TRBV4-1
CDR3 protein: CASSQVWGSNGYEQYF
CDR3 DNA: TGCGCCAGCAGCCAAGTGTGGGGCAGCAACGGCTACGAGCAGTACTTC

clone size: -
D gene: TRBD1
CDR3 length: 17
J gene: TRBJ1-1
V gene: TRBV5-4
CDR3 protein: CASTLGMGGTGNTEAFF
CDR3 DNA: TGTGCCAGCACCCTCGGGATGGGTGGGACAGGGAACACTGAAGCTTTCTTT

clone size: -
D gene: -
CDR3 length: 14
J gene: TRBJ2-5
V gene: TRBV19
CDR3 protein: CASSSGAEGETQYF
CDR3 DNA: TGTGCCAGTAGTTCAGGGGCAGAAGGAGAGACCCAGTACTTC

clone size: few
D gene: -
CDR3 length: 14
J gene: TRBJ1-2
V gene: TRBV7-2
CDR3 protein: CASSPARVVYGYTF
CDR3 DNA: TGTGCCAGCAGCCCGGCACGGGTGGTATATGGCTACACCTTC

clone size: many
D gene: TRBD1
CDR3 length: 13
J gene: TRBJ1-1
V gene: TRBV30
CDR3 protein: CACTGAMNTEAFF
CDR3 DNA: TGTGCCTGTACAGGGGCTATGAACACTGAAGCTTTCTTT

clone size: -
D gene: -
CDR3 length: 13
J gene: TRBJ2-5
V gene: TRBV24-1
CDR3 protein: CATTPGGQQTQYF
CDR3 DNA: TGTGCCACCACCCCAGGAGGGCAACAGACCCAGTACTTC

clone size: -
D gene: TRBD1
CDR3 length: 16
J gene: TRBJ1-3
V gene: TRBV7-8
CDR3 protein: CASSLDGTGYGNTIYF
CDR3 DNA: TGTGCCAGCAGCTTAGACGGGACAGGGTATGGAAACACCATATATTTT

clone size: -
D gene: -
CDR3 length: 13
J gene: TRBJ1-5
V gene: TRBV6-1
CDR3 protein: CASSERRDQPQHF
CDR3 DNA: TGTGCCAGCAGTGAACGAAGGGATCAGCCCCAGCATTTT

clone size: -
D gene: -
CDR3 length: 16
J gene: TRBJ2-5
V gene: TRBV7-2
CDR3 protein: CASSLVRGGPQETQYF
CDR3 DNA: TGTGCCAGCAGCTTAGTGCGGGGCGGGCCGCAAGAGACCCAGTACTTC

clone size: -
D gene: TRBD2
CDR3 length: 16
J gene: TRBJ2-7
V gene: TRBV5-1
CDR3 protein: CASSSRTSGTAYEQYF
CDR3 DNA: TGCGCCAGCAGTTCCCGGACTAGCGGGACCGCCTACGAGCAGTACTTC

clone size: many
D gene: -
CDR3 length: 13
J gene: TRBJ2-7
V gene: TRBV5-1
CDR3 protein: CASSFAGGYEQYF
CDR3 DNA: TGCGCCAGCAGCTTTGCCGGAGGATACGAGCAGTACTTC

clone size: -
D gene: TRBD1
CDR3 length: 13
J gene: TRBJ2-7
V gene: TRBV6-4
CDR3 protein: CASNRGRIYEQYF
CDR3 DNA: TGTGCCAGCAACAGGGGGCGCATCTACGAGCAGTACTTC

clone size: -
D gene: TRBD1
CDR3 length: 16
J gene: TRBJ2-1
V gene: TRBV27
CDR3 protein: CANSLRYQGAYNEQFF
CDR3 DNA: TGTGCCAACAGTTTAAGGTACCAGGGGGCATACAATGAGCAGTTCTTC

clone size: many
D gene: -
CDR3 length: 14
J gene: TRBJ1-1
V gene: TRBV5-1
CDR3 protein: CASSPLGGNTEAFF
CDR3 DNA: TGCGCCAGCTCCCCCTTGGGAGGGAACACTGAAGCTTTCTTT

clone size: -
D gene: -
CDR3 length: 15
J gene: TRBJ1-2
V gene: TRBV2
CDR3 protein: CASSEVTQANYGYTF
CDR3 DNA: TGTGCCAGCAGTGAGGTAACCCAAGCTAACTATGGCTACACCTTC

clone size: many
D gene: TRBD2
CDR3 length: 16
J gene: TRBJ2-1
V gene: TRBV6-6
CDR3 protein: CASSYGLAGGTNEQFF
CDR3 DNA: TGTGCCAGCAGTTATGGACTAGCGGGAGGAACAAATGAGCAGTTCTTC